This T cell receptor beta chain was recovered during a study of human T cells and chemical hapten exposure. Time point of the sample: patch test 1, 2 weeks after DPC sensitization. Treatment here: therapeutic diphenylcyclopropenone sensitization with weekly scalp DPC. Germline CDR1 reads SEHNR; CDR2 reads FQNEAQ (reference sequence). The CDR3 contains 16 residues. V dropped 0 bases and J dropped 2 bases, with 12 bases sitting between them. The library tagged each cDNA molecule with unique molecular identifiers. Authors' data handling: Across samples, TCR counts had a median of around 100,000 and ranged from about 20,000 to 690,600. TCRdb re-derived calls from the RACE reads in MiXCR, one entry per CDR3 protein. The V and J calls follow TCRdb's processing rather than the paper's. This sample has about 380,000 distinct CDR3 sequences, with about 4.4% found just once.

This sequence originates from a woman in her forties or fifties with alopecia areata. Some clones in this sample may be carry-over from other donors' samples. This sample comprised whole blood, obtained in connection with sensitization to the hapten diphenylcyclopropenone (DPC). V gene TRBV7-9 combines with J gene TRBJ2-3; D is undetermined. As DNA, the CDR3 is TGTGCCAGCAGCTTAGCGCTTAGCAGACTCACAGATACGCAGTATTTT. It is translated as CASSLALSRLTDTQYF. Full variable domain (remainder filled in from reference TRBV7-9 and TRBJ2-3): DTGVSQNPRHKITKRGQNVTFRCDPISEHNRLYWYRQTLGQGPEFLTYFQNEAQLEKSRLLSDRFSAERPKGSFSTLEIQRTEQGDSAMYLCASSLALSRLTDTQYFGPGTRLTVL.